This TCR beta chain was documented in a study of OX40 agonist ivuxolimab in advanced cancers. Background on the study: Patients received ivuxolimab, an intravenous treatment, every 2 weeks at 0.01 to 10 mg/kg. Antecedent anti-PD-1, anti-PD-L1 or anti-CTLA-4 therapy was permissible, with roughly 40% having received some. Patients achieving partial responses numbered three: one hepatocellular carcinoma case and two cutaneous melanoma cases.

Sampled blood was obtained at baseline, cycle 4 day 1, and cycle 7 day 1. Sequencing was performed with immunoSEQ multiplex PCR; in TCRdb, only in-frame clones are kept and a portion is missing. This sample yields more than 65,000 clones, of which 80% to 95% are seen a single time; roughly 9% belongs to the top ten. V was clipped by 0 bases and J by 4 bases, with 7 bases between them. There are 13 residues in the CDR3. CDR1 is SGHDT, CDR2 YYEEEE, per germline. The sequence was collected from an adult with an advanced solid tumor such as melanoma, head and neck, liver or kidney cancer. The J gene is TRBJ1-2, the V gene TRBV5-6; no clear D. This specimen was CD4+ or CD8+ T cells sorted from blood, taken in a trial of the OX40 agonist ivuxolimab. DNA of the CDR3: TGTGCCAGCAGCTTGGAACAGTCCTATGGCTACACCTTC. Residues: CASSLEQSYGYTF. Supplemented by reference TRBV5-6 and TRBJ1-2, the full variable domain reads DAGVTQSPTHLIKTRGQQVTLRCSPKSGHDTVSWYQQALGQGPQFIFQYYEEEERQRGNFPDRFSGHQFPNYSSELNVNALLLGDSALYLCASSLEQSYGYTFGSGTRLTVV.